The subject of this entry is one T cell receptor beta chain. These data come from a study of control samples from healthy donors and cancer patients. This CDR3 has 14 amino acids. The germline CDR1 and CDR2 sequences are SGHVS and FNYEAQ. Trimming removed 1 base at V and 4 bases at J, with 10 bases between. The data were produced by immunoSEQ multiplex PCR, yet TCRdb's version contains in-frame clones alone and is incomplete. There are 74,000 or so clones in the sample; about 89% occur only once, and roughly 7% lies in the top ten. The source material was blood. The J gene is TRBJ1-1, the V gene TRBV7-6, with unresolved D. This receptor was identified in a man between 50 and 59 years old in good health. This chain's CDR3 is CASSLGFLGTEAFF. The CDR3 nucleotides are TGTGCCAGCAGCTTAGGATTCCTGGGCACTGAAGCTTTCTTT. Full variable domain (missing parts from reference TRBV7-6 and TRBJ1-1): GAGVSQSPRYKVTKRGQDVALRCDPISGHVSLYWYRQALGQGPEFLTYFNYEAQQDKSGLPNDRFSAERPEGSISTLTIQRTEQRDSAMYRCASSLGFLGTEAFFGQGTRLTVV.